This TCR beta chain stems from a study of response to subunit inactivated influenza vaccine (dated by TCRdb to between 2018 and 2020). Background for the entire study: The study used deep quantitative T cell receptor repertoire profiling to track responses to a trivalent subunit inactivated influenza vaccine. General conclusions and limits of the study: The authors proposed that each seasonal influenza vaccination may bring in only a limited number of new T cells.

This clonotype was observed a handful of times. Its antigen is currently not known. Nothing much larger sits one base from this clone, and base qualities are not available. The V end loses 2 bases and the J end loses 0 bases, and a stretch of 13 bases separates them. The CDR3 numbers 16 residues from cysteine through phenylalanine. Of all the DNA, just the CDR3 is kept, 48 bases in frame from base 1. The method behind the library was RT-PCR. Sequencer: Illumina HiSeq 2500. TCRdb reanalyzed the raw reads on its own, using fastp at Q25 for trimming and MiXCR for clone calling, and kept in-frame beta chains. For every CDR3 protein sequence, its rows merge into one entry that carries the most common genes and DNA. The sample records more than 600,000 distinct CDR3 sequences, around 20% of which are singletons. Roughly a tenth of the sample lies in the top ten.

This sequence originates from a man aged 45-60 years who received an inactivated influenza vaccine. Donor details come from another sample of the same person, matched by shared clones. The chain is made from TRBV12-3 or TRBV12-4 and TRBJ1-2; there is no confident call for the D gene. The sequencing here drew on PBMCs from blood, taken around 5 days after vaccination. The CDR3 region reads CASSLRGAAANYGYTF. In nucleotides, the sequence is TGTGCCAGCAGTTTACGAGGCGCGGCCGCTAACTATGGCTACACCTTC.